The 28 T cell receptor beta chains in this list originate from one sample, sequenced in a study of T cells in Graves' hyperthyroidism and ophthalmopathy. The CDR3 regions of TCR beta were amplified from RNA transcripts. In the first-round RT-PCR of the TCR CDR3, the HTBI primer set was used. TCRdb independently ran MiXCR on the multiplex PCR reads; one entry per CDR3 protein. The sample contains some 500,000 distinct CDR3 sequences, 15% to 20% of which appear only once. Sample: blood. These receptors all stem from a woman in her 30s with Graves' ophthalmopathy.

The J gene is TRBJ1-3, the V gene TRBV6-1; the D is unclear. There are 13 residues in the CDR3. The germline gives CDR1 MNHNS, CDR2 SASEGT. V was pared by 3 bases and J by 4 bases, with 7 bases between. The CDR3 region is CASSDNTGNTIYF. The CDR3 bases are TGTGCCAGCAGTGACAACACAGGAAACACCATATATTTT.

This clonotype has at least ten counts. The genes are TRBV12-3 or TRBV12-4 and TRBJ2-3, with a possible D match to TRBD2 (5 bases). Trimming took 7 bases from V and 6 from J, leaving 11 bases between them. This CDR3 contains 12 residues. CDR3 protein: CASTEGRDTQYF. In DNA, the CDR3 is TGTGCCAGCACCGAGGGCAGGGATACGCAGTATTTT.

Ten or more counts support this clonotype. V gene TRBV18 combines with J gene TRBJ2-6; TRBD1 or TRBD2 may be the D gene (5 bases each). This CDR3 is built from 18 residues. In germline, CDR1 is KGHSH, CDR2 LQKENI. The germline V and J ends were trimmed by 0 bases and 4 bases, with 16 bases remaining between them. CDR3 sequence: CASSPPSGRARGANVLTF. The CDR3 DNA reads TGTGCCAGCTCACCACCGTCGGGGCGAGCAAGGGGGGCCAACGTCCTGACTTTC.

This clonotype was seen more than once but under ten times. This chain links TRBV29-1 with TRBJ1-2, with D possibly matching TRBD1 (6 bases). Deletions cut 6 bases from V and 2 bases from J, with 16 bases between. In germline, CDR1 is SQVTM, CDR2 ANQGSEA. The CDR3 extends over 14 amino acids. The CDR3 reads CSVVLGHTNYGYTF. As DNA, the CDR3 is TGCAGCGTCGTACTGGGACACACCAACTATGGCTACACCTTC.

The sample holds a few counts of this clonotype. This sequence joins TRBV19 and TRBJ2-1; TRBD2 aligns across 11 bases. The CDR3 length is 16 residues. In germline, CDR1 is LNHDA, CDR2 SQIVND (reference sequence). V lost 6 bases and J lost 2; bases outside the gene matches: 6. As DNA, the CDR3 is TGTGCCAGTAGGGGACTAGCGGCTTCAACCTACAATGAGCAGTTCTTC. It is translated as CASRGLAASTYNEQFF. The full variable domain, in which reference TRBV19 and TRBJ2-1 provide the parts outside the CDR3, is DGGITQSPKYLFRKEGQNVTLSCEQNLNHDAMYWYRQDPGQGLRLIYYSQIVNDFQKGDIAEGYSVSREKKESFPLTVTSAQKNPTAFYLCASRGLAASTYNEQFFGPGTRLTVL.

This clonotype has ten or more counts. This sequence joins TRBV20-1 and TRBJ2-3; D uncertain. CDR1 is DFQATT and CDR2 is SNEGSKA in the germline V gene (reference sequence). Trimming stripped 5 bases from V and 0 bases from J, with 12 bases between. CDR3 size: 14 residues. CDR3 nucleotide sequence: TGCAGTGCTCCAGACTCCTCGAGCACAGATACGCAGTATTTT. Residues: CSAPDSSSTDTQYF.

The chain recombines TRBV28 with TRBJ2-3; TRBD2 aligns across 13 bases. CDR1 is MDHEN and CDR2 is SYDVKM in the germline V gene. Trimming took 4 bases from V and 5 from J; bases not matched to a gene: 6. The CDR3 totals 16 residues. The CDR3 bases are TGTGCCAGCAGTTATGAAGGACTAGCGGGAGAAGATACGCAGTATTTT. Translation gives CASSYEGLAGEDTQYF.

As regards this clonotype: The CDR3 ends on some other residue instead of the conserved phenylalanine or tryptophan, so this is likely a read error. The genes are TRBV12-3 or TRBV12-4 and TRBJ2-5, with D unresolved. This CDR3 contains 14 residues. Trimming shortened V by 0 bases and J by 7 bases, and 12 bases separated the two germline ends. The CDR3 DNA is TGTGCCAGCAGTTTAGCGCAGGTACACGGGACCCAGTACCTC. Translated: CASSLAQVHGTQYL.

The V call is TRBV4-1, the J call TRBJ1-2; D is undetermined. Germline values: CDR1 MGHRA, CDR2 YSYEKL. The CDR3 length is 16 residues. V lost 0 bases, J lost 2 bases, and 13 bases lay in between. The CDR3 here is CASSQDLNGVNYGYTF. The CDR3 DNA follows: TGCGCCAGCAGCCAAGACCTTAACGGCGTGAACTATGGCTACACCTTC.

The sample holds many counts of this clonotype. The chain is built from TRBV7-3 and TRBJ2-1; D is undetermined. V was pared by 2 bases and J by 7 bases, with 9 bases between. The CDR3 is 13 amino acids. Germline-derived CDR1 and CDR2 are SGHTA and FQGTGA. The CDR3 sequence: CASSLWRLNEQFF. The CDR3 DNA reads TGTGCCAGCAGCTTATGGCGGCTTAATGAGCAGTTCTTC.

This clonotype was observed a few times. The chain couples TRBV7-2 to TRBJ2-3; the D is unclear. CDR1 and CDR2 (germline): SGHTA, FQGNSA. Trimming took off 4 bases at V and 0 bases at J, with 5 bases between the two ends. The CDR3 contains 13 residues. The DNA for the CDR3 is TGTGCCAGCAGCTCCGCGAGCACAGATACGCAGTATTTT. It codes for CASSSASTDTQYF.

A few counts support this clonotype. The genes are TRBV7-2 and TRBJ2-5; TRBD2 matches at 7 bases. Germline assignment: CDR1 SGHTA and CDR2 FQGNSA. V lost 1 base and J lost 2; bases outside the gene matches: 4. This CDR3 contains 15 residues. In DNA form, the CDR3 reads TGTGCCAGCAGCTTAGATCAACTAGCGCAAGAGACCCAGTACTTC. Translation: CASSLDQLAQETQYF.

This clonotype was seen at least ten times. This chain uses TRBV20-1 with TRBJ2-7; 12 bases are shared with TRBD1. Unmatched junction bases numbered 10, after V lost 4 bases and J lost 3 bases. This CDR3 contains 16 residues. The V gene's germline CDR1 is DFQATT and CDR2 SNEGSKA (reference sequence). DNA of the CDR3: TGCAGTGCTACCGATGACCGGGACAGGGGGCACTACGAGCAGTACTTC. This codes for CSATDDRDRGHYEQYF.

This clonotype was detected only a few times. CDR3 bases: TGCAGTGCTAGAGATTTTAATATAGCGGGAGGGCCGAGTAATGAGCAGTTCTTC. Amino acids: CSARDFNIAGGPSNEQFF. The chain carries TRBV20-1 and TRBJ2-1; TRBD2 aligns across 11 bases. Trimming cost V 0 bases and J 7 bases; bases outside gene matches: 14. This CDR3 is built from 18 residues. CDR1 and CDR2 from the germline V gene are DFQATT and SNEGSKA (reference sequence).

The V gene is TRBV3-1, the J gene TRBJ2-4; 7 nucleotides line up with TRBD2. Germline lookup yields CDR1 LGHDT and CDR2 YNNKEL (reference sequence). The ends lost 4 bases at V and 8 bases at J; junction bases unmatched: 8. The CDR3 totals 14 residues. CDR3 loop: CASSREGRADIQYF. The DNA for the CDR3 is TGTGCCAGCAGCCGGGAGGGCCGGGCAGACATTCAGTACTTC.

This clonotype has a count of ten or more. The rearrangement links TRBV7-8 to TRBJ1-5, with 9 bases lining up with TRBD1. J lost 3 bases, V lost 3 bases, and 12 bases had no gene match. The germline CDR1 and CDR2 sequences are SGHVS and FQNEAQ. This CDR3 comprises 18 residues. CDR3 sequence (DNA): TGTGCCAGCAGCTTGACGGACAGGGGCCGTCGCCACAATCAGCCCCAGCATTTT. It translates to CASSLTDRGRRHNQPQHF. Together with reference TRBV7-8 and TRBJ1-5, the CDR3 gives the full variable domain: GAGVSQSPRYKVAKRGQDVALRCDPISGHVSLFWYQQALGQGPEFLTYFQNEAQLDKSGLPSDRFFAERPEGSVSTLKIQRTQQEDSAVYLCASSLTDRGRRHNQPQHFGDGTRLSIL.

This clonotype was detected a few times. The V and J genes are TRBV15 and TRBJ2-7; D unclear. The CDR3 covers 16 residues. CDR1 and CDR2 (germline): LNHNV, YYDKDF (reference sequence). Trimming shortened V by 1 base and J by 2 bases, and 15 bases separated the two germline ends. The CDR3 spells CATSRATAVGTYEQYF. The DNA of the CDR3 is TGTGCCACCAGCAGAGCTACGGCGGTGGGGACCTACGAGCAGTACTTC.

Regarding this clonotype: Being one base from a much bigger clone, this may be a read error. The chain employs TRBV5-1 and TRBJ2-2; 10 nucleotides agree with TRBD2. The CDR3 loop spans 17 amino acids. Germline V gene lookup returns CDR1 SGHRS and CDR2 YFSETQ. The V gene end was trimmed by 5 bases and the J gene end by 1 base; junction bases not matched to a gene: 8. CDR3 sequence reads: CASRLSSGRLNTGELFF. The CDR3 DNA is TGCGCCAGCAGATTGAGTAGCGGGAGGTTGAACACCGGGGAGCTGTTTTTT.

The rearrangement uses TRBV7-9 and TRBJ2-5, with 7 bases matching TRBD2. Germline V gene lookup returns CDR1 SEHNR and CDR2 FQNEAQ (reference sequence). Unmatched junction bases numbered 11, after V lost 6 bases and J lost 1 base. The CDR3 loop spans 16 amino acids. The CDR3 reads CASSSLAEGAQETQYF. The CDR3 coding sequence is TGTGCCAGCAGTTCTCTAGCGGAGGGCGCCCAAGAGACCCAGTACTTC.

The genes are TRBV20-1 and TRBJ2-7, with TRBD1 identical over 9 bases. The CDR3 has 15 residues. Germline V CDR1 and CDR2: DFQATT, SNEGSKA (reference sequence). V shed 3 bases and J 5 bases; nucleotides not matched to a gene: 11. Here the CDR3 reads CSASRPGQGQHEQYF. CDR3 bases: TGCAGTGCTAGTCGTCCGGGACAGGGTCAACACGAGCAGTACTTC.

The chain employs TRBV27 and TRBJ2-2; 7 nucleotides match TRBD1. V shed 7 bases, J shed 5 bases, and the junction held 10 bases outside the gene matches. CDR1 and CDR2 from the germline V gene are MNHEY and SMNVEV (reference sequence). CDR3 length: 15 amino acids. The CDR3 bases are TGTGCCAGCACCCCCAACAGGGGCGAGACCGGGGAGCTGTTTTTT. Amino acid sequence: CASTPNRGETGELFF.

This clonotype was picked up a small number of times. The chain uses TRBV19 and TRBJ1-1; possible D gene TRBD1, 5 bases. Per germline, CDR1 LNHDA and CDR2 SQIVND (reference sequence). V lost 5 bases, J lost 6 bases, and 13 bases lay in between. The CDR3 is made up of 13 amino acids. CDR3 sequence reads: CASSQPGRAEAFF. The CDR3 bases are TGTGCCAGTAGTCAGCCAGGGAGGGCTGAAGCTTTCTTT.

This clonotype was picked up a small number of times. Mismatch with germline at one junction end may stem from a read error. The rearrangement links TRBV18 to TRBJ2-7; a possible D gene is TRBD2 (5 bases). This CDR3 region has 14 residues. Germline values: CDR1 KGHSH, CDR2 LQKENI. As DNA, the CDR3 is TGTGCCAGCCCACCGCGGGTGGCGGATGGCGAGCAGTACTTC. Its protein is CASPPRVADGEQYF.

The chain combines TRBV20-1 with TRBJ1-4; D perhaps matches TRBD1 (5 bases). V lost 2 bases to trimming and J lost 7 bases, with 14 bases between them. The germline V gene has CDR1 DFQATT and CDR2 SNEGSKA (reference sequence). The CDR3 length is 14 residues. The CDR3 reads CSARPGSNREKLFF. CDR3 sequence (DNA): TGCAGTGCTAGACCAGGGTCCAATCGTGAAAAACTGTTTTTT.

This clonotype was counted between two and nine times. V is TRBV28 and J is TRBJ2-7; D might be TRBD2 (6 bases). The CDR3 loop spans 12 amino acids. Germline CDR1 is MDHEN and CDR2 is SYDVKM. V lost 11 bases and J lost 0, with 11 bases in between. This CDR3 is CAGGLSSYEQYF. The CDR3 bases are TGTGCCGGAGGGCTGAGCTCCTACGAGCAGTACTTC.

There are many counts of this clonotype. The chain combines TRBV18 with TRBJ2-1; D possibly matches TRBD1 or TRBD2 (5 bases each). Germline lookup yields CDR1 KGHSH and CDR2 LQKENI. The CDR3 extends over 15 amino acids. Trimming took 4 bases from V and 2 from J, leaving 12 bases between them. The CDR3 region is CASSRPGTAYNEQFF. The CDR3, as DNA: TGTGCCAGCTCACGCCCAGGGACGGCCTACAATGAGCAGTTCTTC.

The chain employs TRBV27 and TRBJ1-5, with 9 bases identical to TRBD1. V was pared by 6 bases and J by 2 bases, with 5 bases of the junction left unmatched. The V gene's germline CDR1 is MNHEY and CDR2 SMNVEV (reference sequence). This CDR3 has 15 amino acids. The DNA for the CDR3 is TGTGCCAGCAGGGGACAGGGTAGTGGCAATCAGCCCCAGCATTTT. It encodes CASRGQGSGNQPQHF.

The chain couples TRBV13 to TRBJ1-4, with 7 bases aligning to TRBD1. Germline V gene data show CDR1 as PRHDT and CDR2 as FYEKMQ (reference sequence). The CDR3 length is 14 residues. The ends lost 5 bases at V and 6 bases at J; junction bases unmatched: 6. This CDR3 reads CASSPSGTDEKLFF. The CDR3 DNA reads as TGTGCCAGCAGCCCCTCCGGGACAGATGAAAAACTGTTTTTT.